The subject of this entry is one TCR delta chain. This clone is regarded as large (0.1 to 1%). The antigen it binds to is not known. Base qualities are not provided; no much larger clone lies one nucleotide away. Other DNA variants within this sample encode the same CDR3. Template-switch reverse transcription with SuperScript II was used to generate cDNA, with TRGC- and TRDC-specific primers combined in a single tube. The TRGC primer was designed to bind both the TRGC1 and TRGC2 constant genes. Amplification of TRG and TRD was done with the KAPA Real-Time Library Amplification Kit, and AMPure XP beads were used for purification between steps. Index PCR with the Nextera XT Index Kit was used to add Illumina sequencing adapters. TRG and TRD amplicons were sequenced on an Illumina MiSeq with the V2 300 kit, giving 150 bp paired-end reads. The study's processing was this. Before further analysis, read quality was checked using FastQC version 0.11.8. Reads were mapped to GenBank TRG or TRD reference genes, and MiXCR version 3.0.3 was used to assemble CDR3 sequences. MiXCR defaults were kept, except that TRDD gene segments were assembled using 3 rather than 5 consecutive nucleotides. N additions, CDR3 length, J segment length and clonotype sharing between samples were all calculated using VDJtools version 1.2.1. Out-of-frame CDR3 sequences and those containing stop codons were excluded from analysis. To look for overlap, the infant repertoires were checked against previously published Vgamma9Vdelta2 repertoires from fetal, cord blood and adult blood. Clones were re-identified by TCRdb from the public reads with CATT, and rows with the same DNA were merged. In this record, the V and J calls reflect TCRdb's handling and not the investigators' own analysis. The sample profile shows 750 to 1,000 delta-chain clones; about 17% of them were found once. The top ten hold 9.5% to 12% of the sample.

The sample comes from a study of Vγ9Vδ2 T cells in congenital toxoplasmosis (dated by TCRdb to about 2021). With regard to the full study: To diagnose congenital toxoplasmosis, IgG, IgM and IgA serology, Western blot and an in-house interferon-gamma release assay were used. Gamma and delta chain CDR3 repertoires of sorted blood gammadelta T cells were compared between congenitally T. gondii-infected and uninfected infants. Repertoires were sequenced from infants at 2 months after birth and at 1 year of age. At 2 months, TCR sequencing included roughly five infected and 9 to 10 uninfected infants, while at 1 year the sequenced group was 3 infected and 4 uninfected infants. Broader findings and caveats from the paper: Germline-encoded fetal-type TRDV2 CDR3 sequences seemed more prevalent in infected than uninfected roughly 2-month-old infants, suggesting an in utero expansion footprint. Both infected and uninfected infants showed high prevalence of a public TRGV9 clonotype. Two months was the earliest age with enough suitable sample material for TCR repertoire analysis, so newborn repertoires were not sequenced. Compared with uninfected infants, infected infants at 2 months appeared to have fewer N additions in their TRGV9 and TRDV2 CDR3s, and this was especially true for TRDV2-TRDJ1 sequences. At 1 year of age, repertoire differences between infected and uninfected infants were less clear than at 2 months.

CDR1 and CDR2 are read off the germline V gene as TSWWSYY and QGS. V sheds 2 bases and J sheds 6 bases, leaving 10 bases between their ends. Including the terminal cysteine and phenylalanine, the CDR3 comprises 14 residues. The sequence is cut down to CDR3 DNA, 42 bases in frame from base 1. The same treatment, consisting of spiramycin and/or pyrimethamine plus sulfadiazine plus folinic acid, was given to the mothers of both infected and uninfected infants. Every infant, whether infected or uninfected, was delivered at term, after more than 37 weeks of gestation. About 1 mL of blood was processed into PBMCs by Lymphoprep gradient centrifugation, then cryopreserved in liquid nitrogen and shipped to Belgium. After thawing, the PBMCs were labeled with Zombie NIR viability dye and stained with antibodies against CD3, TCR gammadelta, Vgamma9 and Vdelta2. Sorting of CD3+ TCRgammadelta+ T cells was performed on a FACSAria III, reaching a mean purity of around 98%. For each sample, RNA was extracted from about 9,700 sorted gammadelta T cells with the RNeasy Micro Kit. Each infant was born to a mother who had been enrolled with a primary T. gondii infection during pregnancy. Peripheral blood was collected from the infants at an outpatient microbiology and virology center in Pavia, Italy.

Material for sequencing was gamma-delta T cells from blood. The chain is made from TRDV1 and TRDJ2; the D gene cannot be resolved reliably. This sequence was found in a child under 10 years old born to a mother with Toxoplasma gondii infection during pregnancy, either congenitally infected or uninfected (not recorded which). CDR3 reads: CALGERVPSAQLFF. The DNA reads TGTGCTCTTGGGGAAAGGGTCCCCTCAGCACAACTCTTCTTT.